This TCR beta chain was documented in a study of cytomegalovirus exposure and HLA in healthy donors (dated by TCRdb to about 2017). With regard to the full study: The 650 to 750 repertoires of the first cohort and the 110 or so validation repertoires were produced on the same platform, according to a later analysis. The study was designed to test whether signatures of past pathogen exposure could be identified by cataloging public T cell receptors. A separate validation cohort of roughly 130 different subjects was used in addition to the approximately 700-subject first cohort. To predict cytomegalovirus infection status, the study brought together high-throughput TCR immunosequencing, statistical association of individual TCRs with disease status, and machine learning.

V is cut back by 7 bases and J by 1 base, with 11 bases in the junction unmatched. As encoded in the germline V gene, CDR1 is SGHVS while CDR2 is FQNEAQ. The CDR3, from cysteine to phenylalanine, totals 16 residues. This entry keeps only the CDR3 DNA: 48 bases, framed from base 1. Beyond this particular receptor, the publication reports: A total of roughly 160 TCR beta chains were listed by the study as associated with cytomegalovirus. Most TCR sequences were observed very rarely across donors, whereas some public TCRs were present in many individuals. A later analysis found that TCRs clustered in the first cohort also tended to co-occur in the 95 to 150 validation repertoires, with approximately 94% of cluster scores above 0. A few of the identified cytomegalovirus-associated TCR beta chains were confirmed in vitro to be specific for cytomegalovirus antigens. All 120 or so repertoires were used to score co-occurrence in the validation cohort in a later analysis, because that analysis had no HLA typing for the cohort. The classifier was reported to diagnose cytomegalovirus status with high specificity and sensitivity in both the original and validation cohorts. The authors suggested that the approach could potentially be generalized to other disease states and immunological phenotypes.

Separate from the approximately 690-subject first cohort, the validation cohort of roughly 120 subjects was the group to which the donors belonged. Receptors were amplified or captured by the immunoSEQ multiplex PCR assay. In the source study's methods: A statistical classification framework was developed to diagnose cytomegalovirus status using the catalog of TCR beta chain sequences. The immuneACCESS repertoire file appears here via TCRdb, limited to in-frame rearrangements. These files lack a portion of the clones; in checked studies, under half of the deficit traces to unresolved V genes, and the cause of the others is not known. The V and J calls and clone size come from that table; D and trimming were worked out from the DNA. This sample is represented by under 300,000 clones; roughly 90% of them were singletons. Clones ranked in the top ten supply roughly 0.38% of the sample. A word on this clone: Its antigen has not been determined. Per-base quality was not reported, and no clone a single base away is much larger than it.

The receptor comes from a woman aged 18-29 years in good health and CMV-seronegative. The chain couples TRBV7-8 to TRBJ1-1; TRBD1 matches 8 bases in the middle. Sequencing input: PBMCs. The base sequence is TGTGCCAGCACCACCAAAGAGACAGGGGAGAACACTGAAGCTTTCTTT. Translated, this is CASTTKETGENTEAFF.